A selection of T cell receptor beta chains follows, all from one sample in a study of blood T cell repertoires in COVID-19. Data came from immunoSEQ multiplex PCR; TCRdb stores just in-frame clones and leaves some out. The sample holds around 270,000 clones, around 89% seen once. Input material: peripheral blood. The receptors shown here come from a man aged 35-49 years with acute or convalescent COVID-19. Each CDR3 is given with its conserved first and last residue. The D gene is left open where the match is weak. Size values are once, few and many counts, or a class for expanded clones, and some rows have none.

J gene: TRBJ2-1; D gene: NA; clone size: NA; V gene: TRBV10-3; CDR3 DNA: TGTGCCATCAGTGAGTCGAGCAGGGTGGGCTACAATGAGCAGTTCTTC; CDR3 protein: CAISESSRVGYNEQFF
J gene: TRBJ2-7; D gene: NA; clone size: NA; V gene: TRBV7-2; CDR3 DNA: TGTGCCAGCAGCCCGCAACAGGGTTCTGAGAAGCAGTACTTC; CDR3 protein: CASSPQQGSEKQYF
J gene: TRBJ1-2; D gene: TRBD1; clone size: NA; V gene: TRBV4-1; CDR3 DNA: TGCGCCAGCAGCCAAGAGACAGGGATAGGCGGCTACACCTTC; CDR3 protein: CASSQETGIGGYTF
J gene: TRBJ1-1; D gene: NA; clone size: NA; V gene: TRBV27; CDR3 DNA: TGTGCCAGCAGTTTTCGCGGGGGCACTGAAGCTTTCTTT; CDR3 protein: CASSFRGGTEAFF
J gene: TRBJ1-5; D gene: NA; clone size: NA; V gene: TRBV5-1; CDR3 DNA: TGCGCCAGCAGCTTGGCGGGGGGCGCGGATCAGCCCCAGCATTTT; CDR3 protein: CASSLAGGADQPQHF
J gene: TRBJ1-1; D gene: NA; clone size: NA; V gene: TRBV12-3/TRBV12-4; CDR3 DNA: TGTGCCAGCAGTTTAGGGGCAGAAGCTTTCTTT; CDR3 protein: CASSLGAEAFF
J gene: TRBJ1-4; D gene: NA; clone size: NA; V gene: TRBV24-1; CDR3 DNA: TGTGCCACCAGTGTCGGCGGGAGGGCTAATGAAAAACTGTTTTTT; CDR3 protein: CATSVGGRANEKLFF
J gene: TRBJ2-3; D gene: NA; clone size: NA; V gene: TRBV29-1; CDR3 DNA: TGCAGCGTTGACACGCAGGGGCTAATCAATACGCAGTATTTT; CDR3 protein: CSVDTQGLINTQYF
J gene: TRBJ1-1; D gene: NA; clone size: NA; V gene: TRBV6-5; CDR3 DNA: TGTGCCAGCAGTTTCCAAGCAGGGACTGAAGCTTTCTTT; CDR3 protein: CASSFQAGTEAFF
J gene: TRBJ1-4; D gene: NA; clone size: NA; V gene: TRBV21-1; CDR3 DNA: TGTGCCAGCAGCGCCCGACAGGGCTATGAAAAACTGTTTTTT; CDR3 protein: CASSARQGYEKLFF
J gene: TRBJ1-1; D gene: NA; clone size: few; V gene: TRBV11-3; CDR3 DNA: TGTGCCAGCAGCCTTGGCAGAGGTGAAGCTTTCTTT; CDR3 protein: CASSLGRGEAFF
J gene: TRBJ2-1; D gene: TRBD1; clone size: NA; V gene: TRBV2; CDR3 DNA: TGTGCCAGCAGAAACAGGGGATTTGAGCAGTTCTTC; CDR3 protein: CASRNRGFEQFF
J gene: TRBJ1-2; D gene: NA; clone size: NA; V gene: TRBV24-1; CDR3 DNA: TGTGCCACCAGTGAGCCGGGGATAGGCTATGGCTACACCTTC; CDR3 protein: CATSEPGIGYGYTF
J gene: TRBJ1-3; D gene: NA; clone size: NA; V gene: TRBV11-2; CDR3 DNA: TGTGCCAGCAGCTTAGGTACAGCTGGAAACACCATATATTTT; CDR3 protein: CASSLGTAGNTIYF
J gene: TRBJ2-3; D gene: TRBD1; clone size: NA; V gene: TRBV13; CDR3 DNA: TGTGCCAGCAGCGAGGGGACAGGACAGGCTACGCAGTATTTT; CDR3 protein: CASSEGTGQATQYF
J gene: TRBJ1-5; D gene: NA; clone size: NA; V gene: TRBV15; CDR3 DNA: TGTGCCACCAGCAGAGGCGGGGTTAGCAATCAGCCCCAGCATTTT; CDR3 protein: CATSRGGVSNQPQHF
J gene: TRBJ1-5; D gene: TRBD1; clone size: NA; V gene: TRBV2; CDR3 DNA: TGTGCCAGCAGCGACACAGGGGGTAATCAGCCCCAGCATTTT; CDR3 protein: CASSDTGGNQPQHF
J gene: TRBJ1-1; D gene: TRBD1; clone size: NA; V gene: TRBV30; CDR3 DNA: TGTGCCTGGATTCCGGGACAGAGGACCACTGAAGCTTTCTTT; CDR3 protein: CAWIPGQRTTEAFF
J gene: TRBJ2-3; D gene: TRBD2; clone size: NA; V gene: TRBV11-2; CDR3 DNA: TGTGCCAGCTCCTACGGGTCTAGCGGGGGGGTAGGGGCAGATACGCAGTATTTT; CDR3 protein: CASSYGSSGGVGADTQYF
J gene: TRBJ1-6; D gene: TRBD1; clone size: NA; V gene: TRBV30; CDR3 DNA: TGTGCCTGGTTGGACAGGGCGGATTCACCCCTCCACTTT; CDR3 protein: CAWLDRADSPLHF
J gene: TRBJ1-6; D gene: TRBD1; clone size: NA; V gene: TRBV6-5; CDR3 DNA: TGTGCCAGCAGGTCGGGACAGTTCTCACCCCTCCACTTT; CDR3 protein: CASRSGQFSPLHF
J gene: TRBJ2-1; D gene: NA; clone size: NA; V gene: TRBV5-1; CDR3 DNA: TGCGCCAGCAGCTTGGGGACCCAAAACAGGCGGTTCTTC; CDR3 protein: CASSLGTQNRRFF
J gene: TRBJ1-3; D gene: NA; clone size: NA; V gene: TRBV12-3/TRBV12-4; CDR3 DNA: TGTGCCAGCAGTATTAGCCGAAACACCATATATTTT; CDR3 protein: CASSISRNTIYF
J gene: TRBJ1-5; D gene: NA; clone size: few; V gene: TRBV5-1; CDR3 DNA: TGCGCCAGCAGCTTGGACAGTCTCAATCAGCCCCAGCATTTT; CDR3 protein: CASSLDSLNQPQHF
J gene: TRBJ1-2; D gene: NA; clone size: NA; V gene: TRBV5-1; CDR3 DNA: TGCGCCAGCAGCCCATCCTCAGGGGCAGAGGGGGGCTACACCTTC; CDR3 protein: CASSPSSGAEGGYTF
J gene: TRBJ2-7; D gene: TRBD1; clone size: NA; V gene: TRBV30; CDR3 DNA: TGTGCCTGGAGCGCAGGGACAGGGGGAAAAGACGAGCAGTACTTC; CDR3 protein: CAWSAGTGGKDEQYF
J gene: TRBJ1-5; D gene: NA; clone size: NA; V gene: TRBV12-5; CDR3 DNA: TGTGCTAGTGGTTTGTCCGAGAATCAGCCCCAGCATTTT; CDR3 protein: CASGLSENQPQHF
J gene: TRBJ2-7; D gene: NA; clone size: NA; V gene: TRBV12-3/TRBV12-4; CDR3 DNA: TGTGCCAGCAGTCCGCTTGGGAGGGAGCAGTACTTC; CDR3 protein: CASSPLGREQYF
J gene: TRBJ1-1; D gene: NA; clone size: NA; V gene: TRBV5-1; CDR3 DNA: TGCGCCAGCAGCCCCGGACGGGGGAAAGCTTTCTTT; CDR3 protein: CASSPGRGKAFF
J gene: TRBJ1-4; D gene: TRBD1; clone size: NA; V gene: TRBV2; CDR3 DNA: TGTGCCAGCAGGCCCGACAGGGCTAATGAAAAACTGTTTTTT; CDR3 protein: CASRPDRANEKLFF
J gene: TRBJ1-6; D gene: NA; clone size: NA; V gene: TRBV12-5; CDR3 DNA: TGTGCTAGTGGACCGGGGGGCTCCTATAATTCACCCCTCCACTTT; CDR3 protein: CASGPGGSYNSPLHF
J gene: TRBJ1-2; D gene: TRBD1; clone size: NA; V gene: TRBV6-5; CDR3 DNA: TGTGCCAGCAGTTCTGCCCCGGGACAGGGGGCGAATGGCTACACCTTC; CDR3 protein: CASSSAPGQGANGYTF
J gene: TRBJ1-2; D gene: TRBD1; clone size: NA; V gene: TRBV28; CDR3 DNA: TGTGCCAGCAGACGGGACAGTAACTATGGCTACACCTTC; CDR3 protein: CASRRDSNYGYTF
J gene: TRBJ2-1; D gene: TRBD1; clone size: NA; V gene: TRBV7-2; CDR3 DNA: TGTGCCAGCAGCCCGGGACAGGGGAATGAGCAGTTCTTC; CDR3 protein: CASSPGQGNEQFF
J gene: TRBJ1-2; D gene: NA; clone size: NA; V gene: TRBV20-1; CDR3 DNA: TGCAGTGCTAGAGATCAGAGACAGTCCTTC; CDR3 protein: CSARDQRQSF
J gene: TRBJ2-2; D gene: NA; clone size: NA; V gene: TRBV27; CDR3 DNA: TGTGCCAGCAAAACGGGGGTGGGGGAGCTGTTTTTT; CDR3 protein: CASKTGVGELFF
J gene: TRBJ1-4; D gene: TRBD1; clone size: NA; V gene: TRBV30; CDR3 DNA: TGTGCCTGGAGCAACCCAGGGACAGATGAAAAACTGTTTTTT; CDR3 protein: CAWSNPGTDEKLFF
J gene: TRBJ1-6; D gene: NA; clone size: NA; V gene: TRBV2; CDR3 DNA: TGTGCCAGCAGCGGCTTGACTGGTTCACCCCTCCACTTT; CDR3 protein: CASSGLTGSPLHF
J gene: TRBJ1-1; D gene: NA; clone size: NA; V gene: TRBV15; CDR3 DNA: TGTGCCACCAGCAGTGTAATGAACACTGAAGCTTTCTTT; CDR3 protein: CATSSVMNTEAFF
J gene: TRBJ1-6; D gene: NA; clone size: NA; V gene: TRBV19; CDR3 DNA: TGTGCCAGTAGTACCCAACTTAATTCACCCCTCCACTTT; CDR3 protein: CASSTQLNSPLHF
J gene: TRBJ1-1; D gene: NA; clone size: NA; V gene: TRBV30; CDR3 DNA: TGTGCCTGGAGTGTTTTAGTGAACACTGAAGCTTTCTTT; CDR3 protein: CAWSVLVNTEAFF
J gene: TRBJ1-2; D gene: NA; clone size: NA; V gene: TRBV2; CDR3 DNA: TGTGCCAGCAGTGAAAACAGATTAAACTATGGCTACACCTTC; CDR3 protein: CASSENRLNYGYTF
J gene: TRBJ2-1; D gene: TRBD2; clone size: NA; V gene: TRBV11-3; CDR3 DNA: TGTGCCAGCAGCTTAACTAGCGGGGCCTTTTACAATGAGCAGTTCTTC; CDR3 protein: CASSLTSGAFYNEQFF
J gene: TRBJ1-1; D gene: TRBD1; clone size: NA; V gene: TRBV11-2; CDR3 DNA: TGTGCCAGCAGCAGGACAGGGACCTCCCTCTCTGAAGCTTTCTTT; CDR3 protein: CASSRTGTSLSEAFF
J gene: TRBJ2-7; D gene: TRBD2; clone size: NA; V gene: TRBV10-2; CDR3 DNA: TGCGCCAGCACTCCGGGACTAGCGGGGGTAGGATCCTACGAGCAGTACTTC; CDR3 protein: CASTPGLAGVGSYEQYF
J gene: TRBJ1-2; D gene: NA; clone size: NA; V gene: TRBV11-2; CDR3 DNA: TGTGCCAGCAGCTTTACAGGGAACGGTGGCTACACCTTC; CDR3 protein: CASSFTGNGGYTF
J gene: TRBJ1-5; D gene: TRBD1; clone size: NA; V gene: TRBV4-2; CDR3 DNA: TGTGCCAGCAGCCCCTACTTCTCCGGGACAGGGGCTTGGTCATGGCAGCCCCAGCATTTT; CDR3 protein: CASSPYFSGTGAWSWQPQHF
J gene: TRBJ1-3; D gene: NA; clone size: NA; V gene: TRBV19; CDR3 DNA: TGTGCCAGTAGTGTCGGGAGCTCTGGAAACACCATATATTTT; CDR3 protein: CASSVGSSGNTIYF
J gene: TRBJ2-7; D gene: NA; clone size: NA; V gene: TRBV14; CDR3 DNA: TGTGCCAGCAGCCCCCTGGAGGGGGGGGACGAGCAGTACTTC; CDR3 protein: CASSPLEGGDEQYF
J gene: TRBJ1-1; D gene: NA; clone size: NA; V gene: TRBV10-3; CDR3 DNA: TGTGCCATCAGTGAGTGGGAGAGGGTTAACACTGAAGCTTTCTTT; CDR3 protein: CAISEWERVNTEAFF
J gene: TRBJ1-1; D gene: NA; clone size: NA; V gene: TRBV3-1/TRBV3-2; CDR3 DNA: TGTGCCAGCAGCCAACAGGTGAACACTGAAGCTTTCTTT; CDR3 protein: CASSQQVNTEAFF
J gene: TRBJ2-7; D gene: NA; clone size: once; V gene: TRBV24-1; CDR3 DNA: TGTGCCACCAGTGATTTAGGAGGGTTCTACGAGCAGTACTTC; CDR3 protein: CATSDLGGFYEQYF
J gene: TRBJ2-7; D gene: TRBD2; clone size: NA; V gene: TRBV6-6; CDR3 DNA: TGTGCCAGCACTGACTATGGGGGAGGGTTCGACGAGCAGTACTTC; CDR3 protein: CASTDYGGGFDEQYF
J gene: TRBJ1-2; D gene: NA; clone size: NA; V gene: TRBV9; CDR3 DNA: TGTGCCAGCAGCGCATCCGCCTTCTCTGGACAGCCTAAAGATGGCTACACCTTC; CDR3 protein: CASSASAFSGQPKDGYTF